The 25 T cell receptor beta chains below were found in one sample sequenced in a study of control samples from healthy donors and cancer patients. Using immunoSEQ multiplex PCR, the repertoire was profiled, and TCRdb retains in-frame clones only, with some absent. Of 45,000 to 60,000 clones detected, 75% to 90% appear once; the ten largest clones hold around 10%. Sequenced input: blood. These receptors all come from a man aged 70-80 years in good health.

V is TRBV4-2 and J is TRBJ2-5, with 10 bases that match TRBD1. The CDR3 covers 17 residues. Germline V gene lookup returns CDR1 LGHNA and CDR2 YNFKEQ. V lost 0 bases, J lost 4 bases, and 8 bases stayed unmatched. CDR3 in DNA: TGTGCCAGCAGCCAAGATGGGAGGACAGGGGGGGTAGAGACCCAGTACTTC. Protein product: CASSQDGRTGGVETQYF.

The chain is built from TRBV28 and TRBJ1-3; weak D call: TRBD1 (5 bases). The V end lost 5 bases, the J end lost 4 bases, and 12 bases lay between the germline ends. CDR1 and CDR2 (germline): MDHEN, SYDVKM. The CDR3 is made up of 14 amino acids. The CDR3 sequence: CASSHYQGGNTIYF. The CDR3 bases are TGTGCCAGCAGTCACTACCAGGGCGGAAACACCATATATTTT.

The chain is built from TRBV4-1 and TRBJ2-1; 8 bases fit TRBD1. The CDR3 totals 14 residues. V dropped 0 bases and J dropped 8; count of bases not matched to a gene: 3. Germline CDR1 MGHRA, CDR2 YSYEKL. The CDR3 is CASSQDQGAYEQFF. In nucleotides, the CDR3 is TGCGCCAGCAGCCAAGATCAGGGGGCATATGAGCAGTTCTTC.

This chain links TRBV6-6 with TRBJ2-1; D gene unclear. The V end was cut by 4 bases, the J end by 5 bases, with 12 bases between. This CDR3 is 14 amino acids long. From germline, CDR1 is MNHNY and CDR2 SVGAGI (reference sequence). The CDR3 sequence is CASSFPSRDNEQFF. DNA for the CDR3: TGTGCCAGCAGTTTCCCATCTAGGGACAATGAGCAGTTCTTC.

The J gene is TRBJ2-7, the V gene TRBV7-2; D call uncertain. Between the trimmed V and J ends, which lost 4 bases and 1 base, there was a span of 20 bases. In germline, CDR1 is SGHTA, CDR2 FQGNSA. The CDR3 totals 17 residues. DNA for the CDR3: TGTGCCAGCAGCTCCCGGGCAGGCCAGACCCTTTCCTACGAGCAGTACTTC. It yields the protein CASSSRAGQTLSYEQYF.

This chain connects TRBV11-2 to TRBJ2-7, with D uncertain. The CDR3 spans 15 residues. Germline values: CDR1 SGHAT, CDR2 FQNNGV. Deletions cut 0 bases from V and 2 bases from J, with 11 bases between. The CDR3 nucleotides are TGTGCCAGCAGCTTAGATTGGAGCGATACCTACGAGCAGTACTTC. Protein: CASSLDWSDTYEQYF.

The rearrangement links TRBV11-3 to TRBJ2-5, with TRBD2 identical over 14 bases. The length of the CDR3 is 15 residues. The J segment lost 5 bases and the V segment lost 1 base, leaving 0 bases of the junction unmatched. CDR1 and CDR2 from the germline V gene are SGHNT and YENEEA. The CDR3 loop reads CASSLGLAGGETQYF. CDR3 coding DNA: TGTGCCAGCAGCTTAGGACTAGCGGGAGGGGAGACCCAGTACTTC.

This clone came up once. The rearrangement joins TRBV12-3 or TRBV12-4 to TRBJ2-7; no reliable D call. Trimming removed 3 bases from V and 4 bases from J, with 10 bases in between. There are 13 residues in the CDR3. The CDR3 is CASSLNMGYEQYF. The CDR3 nucleotides are TGTGCCAGCAGTTTGAACATGGGATACGAGCAGTACTTC.

V gene TRBV7-2 combines with J gene TRBJ1-6, with D tentatively TRBD1 (5 bases). This CDR3 is built from 15 residues. V was clipped by 2 bases and J by 10 bases, with 15 bases between them. CDR1 and CDR2 from the germline V gene are SGHTA and FQGNSA. This CDR3 reads CASSLLGARASPLHF. Written as DNA, the CDR3 is TGTGCCAGCAGCTTACTCGGGGCCAGGGCCTCACCCCTCCACTTT.

This clone has just one count. The CDR3 DNA sequence: TGTGCCAGCAGCCCCTATTGGGACAGGAACACCGGGGAGCTGTTTTTT. It specifies CASSPYWDRNTGELFF. The chain uses TRBV7-9 and TRBJ2-2, with 7 bases matching TRBD1. Germline CDR1 reads SEHNR; CDR2 reads FQNEAQ (reference sequence). This CDR3 is built from 16 residues. V trimming: 5 bases; J trimming: 1 base; junction bases outside the gene matches: 7.

V and J are TRBV5-1 and TRBJ2-1; 8 nucleotides agree with TRBD2. The CDR3 consists of 15 residues. Per the germline V gene, CDR1 is SGHRS and CDR2 is YFSETQ. Trimming took 2 bases from V and 3 from J; bases not matched to a gene: 4. CDR3 sequence: CASSFFAGGYNEQFF. CDR3 DNA sequence: TGCGCCAGCAGCTTTTTTGCGGGGGGCTACAATGAGCAGTTCTTC.

The chain has TRBV14 and TRBJ1-6; D is perhaps TRBD1 (5 bases). V was pared by 1 base and J by 9 bases, with 7 bases between. The CDR3 spans 13 residues. CDR1 is SGHDN, CDR2 FVKESK, per germline. CDR3 sequence reads: CASSQVGLSPLHF. CDR3 nucleotides: TGTGCCAGCAGCCAAGTGGGGCTTTCACCCCTCCACTTT.

As regards this clone: This sample includes further DNA sequences coding for the same CDR3. The chain carries TRBV5-1 and TRBJ2-2, with D perhaps TRBD1 (5 bases). This CDR3 comprises 15 residues. V lost 5 bases and J 0 bases, leaving 11 bases between the germline ends. Germline loops: CDR1 SGHRS, CDR2 YFSETQ. The CDR3: CASSSGQPNTGELFF. The DNA of the CDR3 is TGCGCCAGCAGTTCTGGACAACCGAACACCGGGGAGCTGTTTTTT.

The chain links TRBV5-6 to TRBJ2-1, with a possible D match to TRBD1 (5 bases). The CDR3 consists of 11 residues. Germline CDR1 and CDR2: SGHDT and YYEEEE. V shed 4 bases and J shed 15 bases, with 14 bases lying between them. This CDR3 reads CASSRRGAGFF. DNA for the CDR3: TGTGCCAGCAGCCGGCGTGGGGCAGGGTTCTTC.

V usage is TRBV9 and J usage is TRBJ1-3; maybe TRBD1 (5 bases). V was shortened by 0 bases and J by 0 bases, with 10 bases between the two germline ends. The germline gives CDR1 SGDLS, CDR2 YYNGEE. The CDR3 has 16 amino acids. DNA of the CDR3: TGTGCCAGCAGCGTAGGACAGTTCCGCTCTGGAAACACCATATATTTT. Translated, it gives CASSVGQFRSGNTIYF.

The chain employs TRBV13 and TRBJ2-7; D is unclear. Trimming stripped 6 bases from V and 0 bases from J, with 12 bases between. The CDR3 contains 14 residues. Germline CDR1 is PRHDT and CDR2 is FYEKMQ (reference sequence). CDR3 sequence reads: CASRSSQTSYEQYF. In DNA, the CDR3 is TGTGCCAGCAGGAGCAGCCAGACCTCCTACGAGCAGTACTTC.

J is TRBJ2-5 and V is TRBV2; no firm D call. The V end was cut by 5 bases, the J end by 4 bases, with 8 bases between. Germline assignment: CDR1 SNHLY and CDR2 FYNNEI. The CDR3 length is 12 residues. The CDR3 sequence: CASSYSGETQYF. The CDR3 bases are TGTGCCAGCAGTTATTCTGGAGAGACCCAGTACTTC.

The chain is built from TRBV6-6 and TRBJ1-1, with TRBD1 identical over 12 bases. CDR3 length: 15 residues. Germline-derived CDR1 and CDR2 are MNHNY and SVGAGI (reference sequence). V lost 6 bases and J lost 4; bases outside the gene matches: 6. This CDR3 is CASRQGTGGPTEAFF. The CDR3 DNA is TGTGCCAGCAGACAGGGGACAGGGGGCCCCACTGAAGCTTTCTTT.

The CDR3 spells CASNAQGEYTDTQYF. Here the CDR3 DNA reads TGTGCCAGCAACGCACAGGGCGAATACACAGATACGCAGTATTTT. The chain is built from TRBV5-4 and TRBJ2-3; weak D call: TRBD1 (6 bases). CDR3 length: 15 residues. With 6 bases removed from V and 2 bases from J, the gap between germline ends came to 16 bases. Germline lookup yields CDR1 SGHNT and CDR2 YYREEE (reference sequence).

The chain employs TRBV7-9 and TRBJ1-2, with D hard to call. Germline values: CDR1 SEHNR, CDR2 FQNEAQ (reference sequence). This CDR3 has 15 residues. Trimming removed 3 bases at V and 2 bases at J, with 13 bases between. CDR3 nucleotides: TGTGCCAGCAGCTTGGTAGAGAGCCTCAACTATGGCTACACCTTC. Translated: CASSLVESLNYGYTF.

This chain uses TRBV7-9 with TRBJ1-1; D perhaps matches TRBD1 (5 bases). This CDR3 contains 14 residues. Germline lookup yields CDR1 SEHNR and CDR2 FQNEAQ (reference sequence). Deletions cut 4 bases from V and 0 bases from J, with 9 bases between. Here the CDR3 DNA reads TGTGCCAGCAGCTCCAGGGAAATGAACACTGAAGCTTTCTTT. It is translated as CASSSREMNTEAFF.

In this sample, this clone turned up a few times. The chain couples TRBV7-3 to TRBJ2-7; 7 bases are shared with TRBD2. Germline V lookup: CDR1 SGHTA, CDR2 FQGTGA. The CDR3 is 15 amino acids. V gave up 2 bases and J gave up 0 bases; unmatched junction bases: 4. The CDR3 region is CASSLRGGGSYEQYF. The CDR3 nucleotides are TGTGCCAGCAGCTTACGGGGCGGGGGCTCCTACGAGCAGTACTTC.

This chain uses TRBV5-5 with TRBJ2-7, with 10 bases that match TRBD1. The CDR3 is made up of 15 amino acids. Germline CDR1 SGHKS, CDR2 YYEKEE (reference sequence). The V and J ends lost 4 bases and 4 bases, in that order; junction bases with no gene match: 8. CDR3 amino acids: CASSTQTGGGYEQYF. For the CDR3, the DNA is TGTGCCAGCAGCACTCAGACAGGGGGCGGGTACGAGCAGTACTTC.

V usage is TRBV3-1 (or the pseudogene TRBV3-2) and J usage is TRBJ2-2; D is perhaps TRBD2 (5 bases). V lost 4 bases and J 7 bases, leaving 13 bases between the germline ends. CDR1 is LGHDT and CDR2 is YNNKEL in the germline V gene (reference sequence). The CDR3 covers 14 residues. CDR3 DNA: TGTGCCAGCAGCCCTTGGGGTGAGGGCGGGGAGCTGTTTTTT. It yields the protein CASSPWGEGGELFF.

The chain carries TRBV5-4 and TRBJ2-1, with a possible D match to TRBD2 (5 bases). Germline CDR1 reads SGHNT; CDR2 reads YYREEE (reference sequence). V was clipped by 0 bases and J by 4 bases, with 14 bases between them. The CDR3 has 16 residues. For the CDR3, the DNA is TGTGCCAGCAGCTTGGAGCGAGCGGAAATATACAATGAGCAGTTCTTC. Its translation is CASSLERAEIYNEQFF.